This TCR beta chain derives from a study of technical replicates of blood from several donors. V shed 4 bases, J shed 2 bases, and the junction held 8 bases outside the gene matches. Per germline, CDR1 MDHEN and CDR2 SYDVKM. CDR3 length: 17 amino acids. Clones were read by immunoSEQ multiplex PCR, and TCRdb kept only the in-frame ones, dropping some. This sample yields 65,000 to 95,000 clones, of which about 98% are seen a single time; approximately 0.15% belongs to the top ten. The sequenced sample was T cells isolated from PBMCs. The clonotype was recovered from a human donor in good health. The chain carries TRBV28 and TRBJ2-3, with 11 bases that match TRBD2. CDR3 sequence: CASSSVGLADHTDTQYF. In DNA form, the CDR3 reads TGTGCCAGCAGTTCTGTGGGACTAGCGGACCACACAGATACGCAGTATTTT. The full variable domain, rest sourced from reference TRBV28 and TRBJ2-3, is DVKVTQSSRYLVKRTGEKVFLECVQDMDHENMFWYRQDPGLGLRLIYFSYDVKMKEKGDIPEGYSVSREKKERFSLILESASTNQTSMYLCASSSVGLADHTDTQYFGPGTRLTVL.